The 6 T cell receptor beta chains below all came from one sample that was sequenced in a study of T cell changes during pregnancy in multiple sclerosis. Repertoires were generated with immunoSEQ multiplex PCR, while TCRdb's copy carries only in-frame clones and drops some. The sample carries about 21,000 clones, 75% to 90% recorded once. Sequenced material: CD8+ T cells from peripheral blood mononuclear cells, taken after pregnancy. The receptors were gathered from a female donor in good health, enrolled as a control in a pregnancy study.

The chain employs TRBV27 and TRBJ1-5; a weak D match, TRBD1 (6 bases). CDR1 MNHEY and CDR2 SMNVEV come from the germline V gene (reference sequence). The CDR3 runs 15 residues. Trimming took off 2 bases at V and 0 bases at J, with 8 bases between the two ends. CDR3 nucleotide sequence: TGTGCCAGCAGTTTACAGGGGTATAGCAATCAGCCCCAGCATTTT. This codes for CASSLQGYSNQPQHF.

The chain has TRBV25-1 and TRBJ1-2, with TRBD1 matching 12 bases. Germline values: CDR1 MGHDK, CDR2 SYGVNS. With V trimmed by 2 bases and J by 7 bases, 8 bases remained unmatched. This CDR3 comprises 16 residues. The CDR3 DNA is TGTGCCAGCAGTGAACCGGGACAGGGGGCGCTGACTGGCTACACCTTC. It translates to CASSEPGQGALTGYTF.

CDR3 DNA: TGTGCCAGTAGTGCGGGACCGGACCCCTACGAGCAGTACTTC. Its protein product is CASSAGPDPYEQYF. V is TRBV19 and J is TRBJ2-7; possibly TRBD2 for D (6 bases). Germline V gene data show CDR1 as LNHDA and CDR2 as SQIVND (reference sequence). The germline V and J ends were trimmed by 5 bases and 2 bases, with 13 bases remaining between them. The CDR3 extends over 14 amino acids.

The V and J genes are TRBV5-1 and TRBJ1-4; 8 bases agree with TRBD1. J was trimmed by 3 bases and V by 3 bases; bases with no gene match: 7. This CDR3 region has 16 residues. Germline lookup yields CDR1 SGHRS and CDR2 YFSETQ. CDR3 loop: CASSYGRGPANEKLFF. The DNA of the CDR3 is TGCGCCAGCAGCTACGGCAGGGGGCCGGCTAATGAAAAACTGTTTTTT.

The rearrangement uses TRBV29-1 and TRBJ2-7, with D possibly TRBD2 on 6 matching bases. Trimming pared 4 bases from V and 4 bases from J, leaving 14 bases between. Germline lookup yields CDR1 SQVTM and CDR2 ANQGSEA. The CDR3 spans 13 residues. CDR3 sequence (DNA): TGCAGCGTTGGTGGCGGGAACAAGTACGAGCAGTACTTC. Translated: CSVGGGNKYEQYF.

Concerning this clone itself: Other DNA sequences in this sample translate to the same CDR3. The CDR3 region is CALDRGTNEKLFF. The CDR3 DNA sequence: TGTGCCTTGGACAGGGGGACTAATGAAAAACTGTTTTTT. J is TRBJ1-4 and V is TRBV30; 10 nucleotides align to TRBD1. Germline CDR1 is GTSNPN and CDR2 is SVGIG (reference sequence). Germline trimming cut 7 bases from V and 2 bases from J; bases unmatched to any gene: 1. The CDR3 consists of 13 residues.